These 20 T cell receptor beta chains were sequenced from one sample in a study of follicular helper T cells after annual influenza vaccination. Generated by immunoSEQ multiplex PCR, the TCRdb table keeps only in-frame clones and is missing some. The repertoire has thousands of clones, approximately 80% of them found once; the top ten carry 3.1%. Time point defined: 2014-2015 season, pre-vaccination. The material sequenced was CXCR5+ CD38- circulating T follicular helper cells from blood, taken on the day of influenza vaccination. The sample's subset: circulating Tfh, non-naive CD4+CXCR5+PD-1+ (ICOS+CD38+ or ICOS-CD38-). These receptors all stem from an adult who received the influenza vaccine.

Here the CDR3 DNA reads TGCAGCATGGGACTAGCGGGAGTTGGTGAGCAGTTCTTC. Its protein is CSMGLAGVGEQFF. This chain joins TRBV29-1 and TRBJ2-1; TRBD2 aligns across 14 bases. With 8 bases clipped from V and 9 bases from J, the junction kept 6 bases outside the gene matches. The CDR3 has 13 amino acids. Per germline, CDR1 SQVTM and CDR2 ANQGSEA.

This clone occurred once. The V call is TRBV6-6, the J call TRBJ1-1; 7 positions match TRBD1. J was trimmed by 10 bases and V by 0 bases; bases with no gene match: 11. This CDR3 spans 15 amino acids. Germline lookup yields CDR1 MNHNY and CDR2 SVGAGI (reference sequence). The CDR3 bases are TGTGCCAGCAGTTACTCACGAGGGGGCAGCGAGGGAGCTTTCTTT. It is translated as CASSYSRGGSEGAFF.

There are a few counts of this clone. The J gene is TRBJ2-1, the V gene TRBV7-2; 9 bases align to TRBD1. In germline, CDR1 is SGHTA, CDR2 FQGNSA. With V trimmed by 1 base and J by 1 base, 2 bases remained unmatched. This CDR3 is 16 amino acids long. The DNA for the CDR3 is TGTGCCAGCAGCTTAGACGGGACAGGGTCCTACAATGAGCAGTTCTTC. It is translated as CASSLDGTGSYNEQFF.

This rearrangement joins TRBV5-1 to TRBJ2-5; D is uncertain. V was clipped by 4 bases and J by 7 bases, with 26 bases between them. CDR3 length equals 17 residues. The V gene's germline CDR1 is SGHRS and CDR2 YFSETQ. The CDR3 DNA sequence: TGCGCCAGCAGCGCCCCCGGGCGCGACCTTTCCGACGGGACCCAGTACTTC. Its protein product is CASSAPGRDLSDGTQYF.

This clone was seen a handful of times. The chain carries TRBV30 and TRBJ1-2, with TRBD1 identical over 7 bases. This CDR3 spans 14 amino acids. Germline lookup yields CDR1 GTSNPN and CDR2 SVGIG (reference sequence). V lost 1 base and J lost 4; bases outside the gene matches: 6. The CDR3 DNA follows: TGTGCCTGGAGTGACGGGACAGAGACCTATGGCTACACCTTC. This gives the protein CAWSDGTETYGYTF.

This chain joins TRBV7-2 and TRBJ2-7, with 12 bases fitting TRBD2. From germline, CDR1 is SGHTA and CDR2 FQGNSA. The CDR3 is 17 amino acids. Unmatched junction bases numbered 11, after V lost 4 bases and J lost 4 bases. CDR3 protein: CASSSQLAGGPLYEQYF. For the CDR3, the DNA is TGTGCCAGCAGCTCCCAACTAGCGGGGGGCCCTCTTTACGAGCAGTACTTC.

The CDR3 DNA follows: TGTGCCAGCAGTGAGGGTGACTACGAGCAGTACTTC. Encoded protein: CASSEGDYEQYF. The V and J genes are TRBV2 and TRBJ2-7, with D hard to call. This CDR3 has 12 amino acids. V was shortened by 3 bases and J by 3 bases, with 6 bases between the two germline ends. Per the germline V gene, CDR1 is SNHLY and CDR2 is FYNNEI.

The chain uses TRBV7-9 and TRBJ1-4; D is uncertain. Trimming cost V 1 base and J 7 bases, with 7 bases left between them. Looked up from germline, CDR1 is SEHNR and CDR2 is FQNEAQ (reference sequence). The CDR3 extends over 13 amino acids. The CDR3 DNA reads as TGTGCCAGCAGCTTAGACAGTGGTGAAAAACTGTTTTTT. Its translation is CASSLDSGEKLFF.

The chain couples TRBV25-1 to TRBJ1-1; 7 nucleotides agree with TRBD1. The V and J ends lost 4 bases and 3 bases, in that order; junction bases with no gene match: 14. Per germline, CDR1 MGHDK and CDR2 SYGVNS. The CDR3 contains 17 residues. The CDR3 is CASSGTDRAGADTEAFF. In DNA form, the CDR3 reads TGTGCCAGCAGTGGTACTGACAGGGCAGGGGCGGACACTGAAGCTTTCTTT.

The rearrangement uses TRBV6-5 and TRBJ1-2; D gene unclear. V lost 5 bases to trimming and J lost 1 base, with 8 bases between them. Germline lookup yields CDR1 MNHEY and CDR2 SVGAGI. This CDR3 contains 13 residues. CDR3 sequence: CASSREVNYGYTF. DNA of the CDR3: TGTGCCAGCAGTAGAGAGGTTAACTATGGCTACACCTTC.

The rearrangement joins TRBV18 to TRBJ2-1; D gene unclear. Trimming took off 3 bases at V and 4 bases at J, with 10 bases between the two ends. CDR1 is KGHSH and CDR2 is LQKENI in the germline V gene. This CDR3 spans 14 amino acids. CDR3 coding DNA: TGTGCCAGCTCACCGAAGAGAACTTACAATGAGCAGTTCTTC. Translation gives CASSPKRTYNEQFF.

This chain connects TRBV14 to TRBJ2-6, with D unresolved. CDR3 length: 13 amino acids. Trimming shortened V by 7 bases and J by 0 bases, and 4 bases separated the two germline ends. Germline loops: CDR1 SGHDN, CDR2 FVKESK. DNA for the CDR3: TGTGCCAGCAAGCTCTCTGGGGCCAACGTCCTGACTTTC. Translating it yields CASKLSGANVLTF.

The V gene is TRBV14, the J gene TRBJ2-5, with D possibly TRBD2 on 6 matching bases. This CDR3 has 13 amino acids. Trimming removed 1 base at V and 5 bases at J, with 8 bases between. Per germline, CDR1 SGHDN and CDR2 FVKESK. For the CDR3, the DNA is TGTGCCAGCAGCCAAGGACTAGGGGAGACCCAGTACTTC. This translates into CASSQGLGETQYF.

This chain uses TRBV4-1 with TRBJ2-7; 13 bases fit TRBD2. Germline lookup yields CDR1 MGHRA and CDR2 YSYEKL. The CDR3 is 17 residues long. After removal of 2 bases from V and 7 bases from J, the junction contained 11 bases not matched to a gene. The DNA for the CDR3 is TGCGCCAGCAGCCAACGACTAGCGGGAGGCCCCACGTGGGAGCAGTACTTC. Amino acid sequence: CASSQRLAGGPTWEQYF.

The rearrangement links TRBV15 to TRBJ1-1; tentative D call: TRBD1 (5 bases). V was pared by 5 bases and J by 4 bases, with 14 bases between. Germline CDR1 is LNHNV and CDR2 is YYDKDF (reference sequence). The CDR3 loop spans 14 amino acids. The CDR3 spells CATSPRQRSTEAFF. The CDR3 DNA is TGTGCCACCAGCCCCCGACAGCGGAGCACTGAAGCTTTCTTT.

V is TRBV15 and J is TRBJ2-1; the match to TRBD1 covers 8 bases. V lost 5 bases, J lost 5 bases, and 14 bases stayed unmatched. Germline V gives CDR1 LNHNV, CDR2 YYDKDF (reference sequence). The CDR3 covers 17 residues. CDR3 loop: CATSVKLDRVNDNEQFF. For the CDR3, the DNA is TGTGCCACCAGCGTGAAACTGGACAGGGTTAATGACAATGAGCAGTTCTTC.

The chain recombines TRBV4-2 with TRBJ2-5; D is unclear. The CDR3 spans 14 residues. The V and J ends lost 1 base and 2 bases respectively, with 8 bases between them. CDR1 and CDR2 from the germline V gene are LGHNA and YNFKEQ. CDR3 loop: CASSQAPRQETQYF. The CDR3 coding sequence is TGTGCCAGCAGCCAAGCCCCCAGGCAAGAGACCCAGTACTTC.

The J gene is TRBJ1-1, the V gene TRBV2; D remains unclear. The CDR3 has 13 residues. The germline V and J ends were trimmed by 4 bases and 1 base, with 7 bases remaining between them. Germline assignment: CDR1 SNHLY and CDR2 FYNNEI. The CDR3 loop is CASSAQSNTEAFF. CDR3 DNA: TGTGCCAGCAGTGCTCAGTCGAACACTGAAGCTTTCTTT.

The chain combines TRBV4-2 with TRBJ2-3; the D gene could be TRBD1 or TRBD2 (6 bases each). Trimming removed 2 bases from V and 4 bases from J, with 10 bases in between. This CDR3 spans 14 amino acids. CDR1 is LGHNA and CDR2 is YNFKEQ in the germline V gene. CDR3 residues: CASSQPGEADTQYF. The CDR3 nucleotides read TGTGCCAGCAGCCAACCAGGGGAGGCAGATACGCAGTATTTT.

This clone occurred once. The chain has TRBV5-1 and TRBJ1-2; D unresolved. Trimming took 0 bases from V and 6 from J, leaving 15 bases between them. The germline gives CDR1 SGHRS, CDR2 YFSETQ. This CDR3 is built from 15 residues. CDR3 amino acids: CASSLASRAKDGYTF. The DNA of the CDR3 is TGCGCCAGCAGCTTGGCCAGTAGGGCCAAGGATGGCTACACCTTC.